This T cell receptor (beta chain) derives from a study of blood T cell repertoires in COVID-19. Turning to the study itself: From T cells, B-cell-depleted T cells, or PBMCs came the material, which was cDNA or gDNA.

Authors' processing steps: Researchers report that nucleated cell counts were estimated from reference gene primer amplification. Here immunoSEQ multiplex PCR was the method, and the copy in TCRdb shows in-frame clones only, minus some. The V and J calls and clone size are taken from that table; D and trimming were inferred from the DNA. This table holds roughly 97,000 clones, around four fifths found once. The CDR3 spans 14 residues. Material for sequencing was peripheral blood. This clonotype originated in a man aged 55 to 70 with acute or convalescent COVID-19. This chain links TRBV21-1 with TRBJ1-3; TRBD1 is the table's D call, not checked against the DNA. TRBV21-1 is a pseudogene segment. CDR3 DNA: TGTGCCAGCCTCCGGGACACCTCTGGAAACACCATATATTTT. Protein product: CASLRDTSGNTIYF.